Listed below are T cell receptor beta chains from one sample, sequenced in a study of T cell responses to AZD1222 COVID-19 vaccine. Repertoires were generated with immunoSEQ multiplex PCR, while TCRdb's copy carries only in-frame clones and drops some. The sample lists approximately 120,000 clones; over 75% were seen once. The source material was peripheral blood, sampled on day 0 of MenACWY control vaccination. Receptors originate from an adult in good health. The CDR3 runs from the conserved cysteine through the conserved F or W. The D gene is left open where the match is weak. Size tells how often a clone was seen (once, few, many) or the class of an expanded clone, and some rows leave it out.

CASSQTATSGTTNEQFF	TGTGCCAGCAGTCAAACGGCCACTAGCGGGACAACCAATGAGCAGTTCTTC	TRBJ2-1	TRBD2	17	TRBV6-6	.
CASSLGLAILQETQYF	TGTGCCAGCAGCTTAGGACTAGCCATCTTACAAGAGACCCAGTACTTC	TRBJ2-5	TRBD2	16	TRBV7-8	.
CASSALGGPDEQYF	TGTGCCAGCAGCGCCCTTGGGGGGCCGGACGAGCAGTACTTC	TRBJ2-7	.	14	TRBV6-2/TRBV6-3	.
CASSLTNLGAIFNYGYTF	TGTGCCAGCAGCTTAACAAACTTGGGGGCTATATTTAACTATGGCTACACCTTC	TRBJ1-2	.	18	TRBV7-3	.
CASSLEAGTGLDTIYF	TGCGCCAGCAGCTTGGAAGCCGGGACAGGGTTGGACACCATATATTTT	TRBJ1-3	TRBD1	16	TRBV5-1	.
CASSRTSGRGLETQYF	TGTGCCAGCTCACGGACTAGCGGGAGGGGCTTGGAGACCCAGTACTTC	TRBJ2-5	TRBD2	16	TRBV18	.
CASSPRKSSGNTIYF	TGTGCCAGCTCACCACGTAAGAGCTCTGGAAACACCATATATTTT	TRBJ1-3	.	15	TRBV18	.
CASSPESAGARNEQFF	TGTGCCAGCAGCCCCGAGAGCGCGGGAGCGAGAAATGAGCAGTTCTTC	TRBJ2-1	TRBD2	16	TRBV9	.
CASSLDARTRVRAVASTEAFF	TGTGCCAGCAGTTTAGATGCGCGAACGAGGGTCCGGGCCGTAGCGAGCACTGAAGCTTTCTTT	TRBJ1-1	.	21	TRBV28	.
CASSPTALGNNEKLFF	TGTGCCAGCAGCCCGACAGCCCTCGGGAATAATGAAAAACTGTTTTTT	TRBJ1-4	.	16	TRBV4-2	.
CASSSPPWGFGNTIYF	TGTGCCAGCAGCTCTCCCCCCTGGGGGTTTGGAAACACCATATATTTT	TRBJ1-3	.	16	TRBV28	.
CASSQERETGGSPLHF	TGCGCCAGCAGCCAAGAACGGGAGACGGGTGGCTCACCCCTCCACTTT	TRBJ1-6	.	16	TRBV4-3	.
CASSPRETQYF	TGTGCCAGCTCACCACGAGAGACCCAGTACTTC	TRBJ2-5	.	11	TRBV18	.
CASSQGLTEKLFF	TGTGCCAGCAGCCAAGGTTTAACTGAAAAACTGTTTTTT	TRBJ1-4	.	13	TRBV3-1/TRBV3-2	.
CASSQWGRGPNEKLFF	TGTGCCAGCAGCCAATGGGGCAGGGGGCCTAATGAAAAACTGTTTTTT	TRBJ1-4	TRBD1	16	TRBV16	many
CASKQNRDSYEQYF	TGTGCCAGCAAACAAAACCGGGACAGCTACGAGCAGTACTTC	TRBJ2-7	TRBD1	14	TRBV27	.
CASSQGPVGAYEQYF	TGTGCCAGCAGCCAAGGCCCCGTGGGGGCCTACGAGCAGTACTTC	TRBJ2-7	.	15	TRBV3-1/TRBV3-2	once
CASSQDQGSGANVLTF	TGCGCCAGCAGCCAAGATCAGGGCTCTGGGGCCAACGTCCTGACTTTC	TRBJ2-6	.	16	TRBV4-1	.
CSARERSHVHF	TGCAGTGCTAGAGAGAGGTCCCACGTGCATTTT	TRBJ1-5	.	11	TRBV20-1	.
CASSLAGDLDQPQHF	TGTGCCAGCAGCTTGGCCGGGGACCTGGATCAGCCCCAGCATTTT	TRBJ1-5	.	15	TRBV5-4	.
CASSLEGETGELFF	TGTGCCAGCAGCTTAGAGGGAGAGACCGGGGAGCTGTTTTTT	TRBJ2-2	.	14	TRBV7-9	.
CASMMGGQGNTIYF	TGTGCCAGCATGATGGGGGGGCAAGGAAACACCATATATTTT	TRBJ1-3	.	14	TRBV2	.
CASSPVGLGNTIYF	TGTGCCAGCAGCCCGGTCGGGCTTGGAAACACCATATATTTT	TRBJ1-3	.	14	TRBV9	.
CASSSKGGSGEKLFF	TGTGCCAGCAGCTCTAAAGGGGGCAGTGGTGAAAAACTGTTTTTT	TRBJ1-4	TRBD1	15	TRBV13	once
CASSQSPHSPLHF	TGTGCCAGCAGCCAATCACCACATTCACCCCTCCACTTT	TRBJ1-6	.	13	TRBV11-3	.
CASTSLLSSYNEQFF	TGCGCCAGCACCTCACTGCTAAGCTCCTACAATGAGCAGTTCTTC	TRBJ2-1	.	15	TRBV5-1	.
CAIKRTGSNSPLHF	TGTGCCATCAAACGTACAGGGTCAAATTCACCCCTCCACTTT	TRBJ1-6	.	14	TRBV10-3	.
CASTIGGFMKKLFF	TGTGCCAGCACTATAGGGGGGTTTATGAAAAAACTGTTTTTT	TRBJ1-4	.	14	TRBV28	.
CASSLPGQGLTYEQYF	TGTGCCAGCAGTTTACCCGGACAGGGGTTAACCTACGAGCAGTACTTC	TRBJ2-7	TRBD1	16	TRBV28	.
CASSLGLAGGLGYEQYF	TGTGCCAGCAGCTTGGGACTAGCGGGGGGCTTGGGCTACGAGCAGTACTTC	TRBJ2-7	TRBD2	17	TRBV5-5	.
CASSVTSGGRVRMNTEAFF	TGTGCCAGCAGCGTAACTTCAGGGGGCCGCGTAAGAATGAACACTGAAGCTTTCTTT	TRBJ1-1	TRBD1	19	TRBV5-5	.
CASSSRLSNTEAFF	TGTGCCAGTAGTTCCCGACTGTCGAACACTGAAGCTTTCTTT	TRBJ1-1	.	14	TRBV19	.
CASSFWGTGGGYTF	TGTGCCAGCAGCTTTTGGGGGACAGGAGGTGGCTACACCTTC	TRBJ1-2	TRBD1	14	TRBV5-8	once
CASSFSGVGGEQYF	TGTGCCAGCAGTTTTTCGGGAGTGGGGGGCGAGCAGTACTTC	TRBJ2-7	.	14	TRBV27	.
CASSLRTWGYTF	TGTGCCAGTAGTCTGCGGACGTGGGGCTACACCTTC	TRBJ1-2	.	12	TRBV19	.
CASSLAGGSANYGYTF	TGTGCCAGCAGCTTGGCCGGGGGGTCAGCTAACTATGGCTACACCTTC	TRBJ1-2	.	16	TRBV5-4	few
CASSLDSGSGEQYF	TGTGCCAGCAGCTTAGATTCCGGTTCGGGGGAGCAGTACTTC	TRBJ2-7	.	14	TRBV7-3	.
CASSLAQVIENSPLHF	TGTGCCAGCAGCTTAGCGCAGGTGATCGAGAATTCACCCCTCCACTTT	TRBJ1-6	.	16	TRBV7-8	.
CASSLAGAETQYF	TGTGCCAGCAGCTTGGCAGGGGCAGAGACCCAGTACTTC	TRBJ2-5	.	13	TRBV5-6	.
CASRSGNTIYF	TGTGCCTCCCGGTCTGGAAACACCATATATTTT	TRBJ1-3	.	11	TRBV13	.
CASSAPGQYGYTF	TGTGCCAGCAGCGCCCCGGGACAGTATGGCTACACCTTC	TRBJ1-2	TRBD1	13	TRBV9	.
CASSQAGELFF	TGCGCCAGCAGCCAGGCCGGGGAGCTGTTTTTT	TRBJ2-2	.	11	TRBV4-3	.
CASRSGTGGETQYF	TGTGCCAGTAGGAGTGGGACAGGGGGAGAGACCCAGTACTTC	TRBJ2-5	TRBD1	14	TRBV19	.
CSVGWTATNEKLFF	TGCAGCGTTGGATGGACGGCAACTAATGAAAAACTGTTTTTT	TRBJ1-4	.	14	TRBV29-1	.
CASSLVSGSVNEQFF	TGTGCCAGCAGCTTAGTTAGCGGGAGTGTGAATGAGCAGTTCTTC	TRBJ2-1	TRBD2	15	TRBV11-3	.
CASSLSGTGSSPYEQYF	TGCGCCAGCAGCTTGAGTGGGACAGGCTCTTCCCCCTACGAGCAGTACTTC	TRBJ2-7	TRBD1	17	TRBV5-1	.
CASSPGQAHTEAFF	TGTGCCAGTAGCCCTGGACAGGCACACACTGAAGCTTTCTTT	TRBJ1-1	TRBD1	14	TRBV19	.
CASSRDRENSPLHF	TGTGCCAGCTCACGGGACAGGGAAAATTCACCCCTCCACTTT	TRBJ1-6	TRBD1	14	TRBV18	.
CASSFSGGLYEQYF	TGTGCCAGCAGCTTTTCAGGGGGCCTGTACGAGCAGTACTTC	TRBJ2-7	TRBD1	14	TRBV5-6	once
CASSLAGGGVPEGYTF	TGTGCCAGCAGCTTAGCTGGGGGTGGCGTCCCGGAAGGCTACACCTTC	TRBJ1-2	.	16	TRBV7-9	.
CASSPVGGDQPQHF	TGTGCCAGCAGTCCAGTTGGGGGGGATCAGCCCCAGCATTTT	TRBJ1-5	.	14	TRBV5-5	.
CASSLSGTGREKLFF	TGTGCCAGTAGCCTCTCCGGGACGGGGAGGGAAAAACTGTTTTTT	TRBJ1-4	.	15	TRBV19	.
CASRGGTDTQYF	TGCGCCAGCAGGGGGGGCACAGATACGCAGTATTTT	TRBJ2-3	.	12	TRBV5-1	.
CASSHSEGDYGYTF	TGCGCCAGCAGCCATTCTGAGGGGGACTATGGCTACACCTTC	TRBJ1-2	.	14	TRBV4-3	.
CASRLSGELFF	TGTGCCAGCCGCCTTTCCGGGGAGCTGTTTTTT	TRBJ2-2	.	11	TRBV6-5	.
CASSLGREVNEQYF	TGTGCCAGCAGCTTAGGCCGGGAGGTCAACGAGCAGTACTTC	TRBJ2-7	TRBD2	14	TRBV11-1	.